The clone carrying this T cell receptor (beta chain) was detected only once. Its target is unknown. These data originate in a study of PD-1 blockade in classical Hodgkin lymphoma. Study information: The study gave patients nivolumab 3 mg/kg intravenously every 2 weeks.

The V gene lost 1 base and the J gene lost 0 bases, with 11 bases spanning the gap. From germline, CDR1 is SGDLS and CDR2 YYNGEE. This CDR3 has 16 residues. The repertoire was sequenced with immunoSEQ multiplex PCR; TCRdb's copy has only in-frame clones and lacks some. This sample has approximately 25,000 clones; 84% occur once, and the top ten carry approximately 2%. The study's findings and limits: Complete responders had baseline diversity similar to newly diagnosed patients. Healthy donors were reported to have higher baseline TCR diversity than newly diagnosed patients.

With no exception, relapse followed autologous stem cell transplantation in all patients, and brentuximab vedotin exposure varied. The CD4+ T cells used were purified from thawed PBMCs through magnetic negative selection. Under best response, outcomes were complete response, partial response or progressive disease. This sequence originates from a human donor with classical Hodgkin lymphoma. This chain links TRBV9 with TRBJ1-3; TRBD1 might be the D (5 bases). This material consisted of CD4+ T cells from blood, taken at baseline. CDR3 region: CASSVTGGFSGNTIYF. DNA for the CDR3: TGTGCCAGCAGCGTAACAGGCGGCTTCTCTGGAAACACCATATATTTT. The full variable domain, rest sourced from reference TRBV9 and TRBJ1-3, is DSGVTQTPKHLITATGQRVTLRCSPRSGDLSVYWYQQSLDQGLQFLIQYYNGEERAKGNILERFSAQQFPDLHSELNLSSLELGDSALYFCASSVTGGFSGNTIYFGEGSWLTVV.